This entry lists 21 T cell receptor beta chains sequenced from one sample in a study of T cell responses to AZD1222 COVID-19 vaccine. Only in-frame clones appear in the TCRdb table, and some are missing; sequencing was by immunoSEQ multiplex PCR. Seen here are some 100,000 clones, 86% observed once, and the top ten hold about 16%. The material sequenced was peripheral blood, taken 28 days after the second AZD1222 dose. These receptors were collected from an adult who received the AZD1222 COVID-19 vaccine.

The CDR3 reads CASSPLDRGLKNTEAFF. For the CDR3, the DNA is TGTGCCAGCTCACCGTTGGACAGGGGCCTGAAGAACACTGAAGCTTTCTTT. The rearrangement links TRBV18 to TRBJ1-1, with 9 bases identical to TRBD1. This CDR3 spans 17 amino acids. V lost 3 bases and J lost 1; bases outside the gene matches: 9. Germline loops: CDR1 KGHSH, CDR2 LQKENI.

This rearrangement joins TRBV5-1 to TRBJ1-2; D is perhaps TRBD1 (5 bases). Deletions cut 4 bases from V and 8 bases from J, with 18 bases between. The CDR3 loop spans 14 amino acids. Germline V gives CDR1 SGHRS, CDR2 YFSETQ. CDR3 amino acids: CASSQGGSGEGYTF. CDR3 coding DNA: TGCGCCAGCAGCCAGGGAGGATCGGGTGAAGGCTACACCTTC.

This chain joins TRBV7-9 and TRBJ1-5, with 8 bases lining up with TRBD1. The CDR3 covers 18 residues. Germline V CDR1 and CDR2: SEHNR, FQNEAQ (reference sequence). V dropped 5 bases and J dropped 0; count of bases not matched to a gene: 12. This CDR3 is CASSPGQVGLYSNQPQHF. CDR3 coding DNA: TGTGCCAGCAGCCCGGGACAGGTTGGCCTATATAGCAATCAGCCCCAGCATTTT. Full variable domain (rest looked up from reference TRBV7-9 and TRBJ1-5): DTGVSQNPRHKITKRGQNVTFRCDPISEHNRLYWYRQTLGQGPEFLTYFQNEAQLEKSRLLSDRFSAERPKGSFSTLEIQRTEQGDSAMYLCASSPGQVGLYSNQPQHFGDGTRLSIL.

The genes are TRBV7-9 and TRBJ1-2; D may be TRBD1 (5 bases). The CDR3 length is 17 residues. Germline values: CDR1 SEHNR, CDR2 FQNEAQ (reference sequence). Trimming stripped 1 base from V and 10 bases from J, with 25 bases between. The CDR3 bases are TGTGCCAGCAGCTTAGGGGTGAATTGGGGCGGAGGGTCTGCCTACACCTTC. It encodes CASSLGVNWGGGSAYTF.

The chain carries TRBV7-9 and TRBJ1-6; D gene ambiguous. CDR1 is SEHNR, CDR2 FQNEAQ, per germline (reference sequence). Trimming took off 11 bases at V and 2 bases at J, with 13 bases between the two ends. The CDR3 contains 14 residues. CDR3 bases: TGTGCCCCCTATACCCGGGCCTATAATTCACCCCTCCACTTT. Protein product: CAPYTRAYNSPLHF.

The chain employs TRBV27 and TRBJ1-2, with D uncertain. The CDR3 spans 15 residues. V was trimmed by 3 bases and J by 4 bases, leaving 15 bases between them. Germline CDR1 reads MNHEY; CDR2 reads SMNVEV (reference sequence). CDR3 DNA sequence: TGTGCCAGCAGTTTTACGGTTGAAAAAGGCTATGGCTACACCTTC. This sequence encodes CASSFTVEKGYGYTF.

This clone occurred once. V and J are TRBV28 and TRBJ1-1, with D maybe TRBD1 (6 bases). Between the trimmed V and J ends, which lost 3 bases and 9 bases, there was a span of 17 bases. The CDR3 contains 14 residues. Germline loops: CDR1 MDHEN, CDR2 SYDVKM. CDR3 nucleotide sequence: TGTGCCAGCAGTTTCCGAGACAGGATTAAAAAAGCTTTCTTT. Protein sequence: CASSFRDRIKKAFF.

V usage is TRBV27 and J usage is TRBJ1-1; 12 positions agree with TRBD1. CDR3 length: 16 amino acids. CDR1 is MNHEY, CDR2 SMNVEV, per germline (reference sequence). V dropped 1 base and J dropped 5; count of bases not matched to a gene: 5. The CDR3 region is CASSLYRDRGRTEAFF. The CDR3 bases are TGTGCCAGCAGTTTATACCGGGACAGGGGGCGGACTGAAGCTTTCTTT.

V is TRBV5-5 and J is TRBJ2-1, with D hard to call. CDR3 length equals 12 residues. Germline CDR1 reads SGHKS; CDR2 reads YYEKEE (reference sequence). V dropped 1 base and J dropped 7 bases, with 6 bases sitting between them. The CDR3 coding sequence is TGTGCCAGCAGCTTGATTGGGAATGAGCAGTTCTTC. Protein product: CASSLIGNEQFF.

This clone was observed a few times. The chain is built from TRBV3-1 (or the pseudogene TRBV3-2) and TRBJ2-2; TRBD2 matches 10 bases. This CDR3 has 17 residues. The V gene's germline CDR1 is LGHDT and CDR2 YNNKEL (reference sequence). V lost 0 bases to trimming and J lost 6 bases; unmatched junction nucleotides: 7. The chain's CDR3 is CASSQDVSGRAAGELFF. The CDR3, as DNA: TGTGCCAGCAGCCAAGATGTGAGCGGGAGGGCCGCCGGGGAGCTGTTTTTT.

The CDR3 spells CASSYSRASSYEQYF. The CDR3 region has the DNA TGTGCCAGCAGTTATTCCCGAGCGAGCTCCTACGAGCAGTACTTC. The chain couples TRBV6-6 to TRBJ2-7; D is ambiguous. This CDR3 spans 15 amino acids. V was clipped by 3 bases and J by 0 bases, with 12 bases between them. Looked up from germline, CDR1 is MNHNY and CDR2 is SVGAGI (reference sequence).

CDR3 protein: CASSGGLAGVDTQYF. The CDR3 DNA reads TGTGCCAGCAGCGGCGGACTAGCGGGAGTAGATACGCAGTATTTT. This sequence joins TRBV5-4 and TRBJ2-3, with TRBD2 matching over 13 bases. Germline V gives CDR1 SGHNT, CDR2 YYREEE (reference sequence). The CDR3 length is 15 residues. V shed 4 bases, J shed 5 bases, and the junction held 4 bases outside the gene matches.

This clone came up once. V is TRBV10-3 and J is TRBJ1-5; 8 bases match TRBD1. CDR1 and CDR2 (germline): ENHRY, SYGVKD. The CDR3 has 13 amino acids. With V trimmed by 3 bases and J by 6 bases, 1 base remained unmatched. CDR3 amino acids: CAISDDRGQPQHF. CDR3 in DNA: TGTGCCATCAGTGATGACAGGGGTCAGCCCCAGCATTTT.

A few counts support this clone. The chain combines TRBV12-3 or TRBV12-4 with TRBJ2-1, with 7 bases matching TRBD2. V lost 7 bases and J lost 7; bases outside the gene matches: 7. The CDR3 runs to 13 residues. Here the CDR3 DNA reads TGTGCCAGCACCGGACTAGAATCTAATGAGCAGTTCTTC. It codes for CASTGLESNEQFF.

This clone was observed a handful of times. The chain's CDR3 is CASSQNTGFGYTF. CDR3 nucleotides: TGCGCCAGCAGCCAGAATACAGGGTTCGGCTACACCTTC. V is TRBV4-1 and J is TRBJ1-2; TRBD1 is a possible D gene (6 bases). Germline values: CDR1 MGHRA, CDR2 YSYEKL. The V and J ends lost 3 bases and 8 bases respectively, with 13 bases between them. The CDR3 covers 13 residues.

To note about this clone: The junction differs from germline at one of its ends, possibly a read error. The genes are TRBV7-8 and TRBJ2-3; 12 nucleotides match TRBD2. This CDR3 region has 16 residues. Germline V gives CDR1 SGHVS, CDR2 FQNEAQ. In DNA, the CDR3 is TGTGCCAGCAGCCTAGCTAGCGGGAGGGCCATAAATACGCAGTATTTT. This sequence encodes CASSLASGRAINTQYF.

The chain uses TRBV5-5 and TRBJ2-2; 8 bases agree with TRBD1. V dropped 2 bases and J dropped 6; count of bases not matched to a gene: 9. The CDR3 loop spans 16 amino acids. Germline CDR1 is SGHKS and CDR2 is YYEKEE (reference sequence). This chain's CDR3 is CASSFWTGLIAGELFF. The CDR3 region has the DNA TGTGCCAGCAGCTTCTGGACAGGGTTGATAGCCGGGGAGCTGTTTTTT. The entire variable domain, with the rest obtained from reference TRBV5-5 and TRBJ2-2, is as follows: DAGVTQSPTHLIKTRGQQVTLRCSPISGHKSVSWYQQVLGQGPQFIFQYYEKEERGRGNFPDRFSARQFPNYSSELNVNALLLGDSALYLCASSFWTGLIAGELFFGEGSRLTVL.

The gene calls are TRBV2 and TRBJ2-6; D is unresolved. The CDR3 runs to 12 residues. CDR1 is SNHLY and CDR2 is FYNNEI in the germline V gene. The CDR3 bases are TGTGCTTCCCGGGCTGGGGCCAACGTCCTGACTTTC. Its translation is CASRAGANVLTF.

The chain has TRBV5-1 and TRBJ1-1; 9 bases map to TRBD1. V was clipped by 4 bases and J by 6 bases; unmatched bases: 7. CDR3 length equals 14 residues. Germline-derived CDR1 and CDR2 are SGHRS and YFSETQ. CDR3 residues: CASSGTGMVAEAFF. Written as DNA, the CDR3 is TGCGCCAGCAGCGGGACAGGGATGGTGGCTGAAGCTTTCTTT.

The chain carries TRBV18 and TRBJ1-1; no firm D call. V gave up 0 bases and J gave up 0 bases, with 2 bases separating them. The CDR3 is made up of 13 amino acids. Germline CDR1 KGHSH, CDR2 LQKENI. DNA for the CDR3: TGTGCCAGCTCACCACCTCTGAACACTGAAGCTTTCTTT. Amino acids: CASSPPLNTEAFF.

This chain links TRBV6-5 with TRBJ1-4; D not resolved. V dropped 0 bases and J dropped 8 bases, with 10 bases sitting between them. Germline lookup yields CDR1 MNHEY and CDR2 SVGAGI. This CDR3 comprises 14 residues. The CDR3, as DNA: TGTGCCAGCAGTTACTCGGGCAGCGTGGAAAAACTGTTTTTT. It codes for CASSYSGSVEKLFF.